Listed below are T cell receptor beta chains from one sample, sequenced in a study of graft-versus-host responses after intestinal transplantation. The table came from immunoSEQ multiplex PCR; TCRdb's copy has only in-frame clones and leaves some out. Found here are approximately 14,000 clones, around 87% of them singletons; the top ten hold about 6.3%. Sequencing used bone marrow, obtained roughly 120 days after intestinal transplantation. These TCRs come from a human patient who received an intestinal transplant, so some T cells may come from the graft donor. CDR3s include the opening cysteine and the closing phenylalanine or tryptophan. Each record gives: V gene, D gene, clone size, J gene, CDR3 protein, CDR3 DNA. D genes are given only for firm matches. The size field is filled for only some rows; it gives once, few, many or a size class.

TRBV6-1	NA	NA	TRBJ1-1	CASIRGASEAFF	TGTGCCAGCATTCGGGGGGCTAGTGAGGCTTTCTTT
TRBV13	TRBD2	NA	TRBJ2-7	CASSFRAGDEQYF	TGTGCCAGCAGCTTTAGGGCGGGAGATGAGCAGTACTTC
TRBV7-9	NA	NA	TRBJ2-7	CASSRGGGSPYEQYF	TGTGCCAGCAGCCGGGGAGGGGGCAGCCCCTACGAGCAGTACTTC
TRBV28	TRBD1	NA	TRBJ2-3	CASSPWTGENTDTQYF	TGTGCCAGCAGTCCCTGGACAGGGGAAAACACAGATACGCAGTATTTT
TRBV6-6	NA	NA	TRBJ2-7	CASSYSITYEQYF	TGTGCCAGCAGTTACTCGATTACCTACGAGCAGTACTTC
TRBV30	NA	NA	TRBJ2-1	CAWRLGGEQFF	TGTGCCTGGAGACTCGGGGGTGAGCAGTTCTTC
TRBV9	TRBD2	NA	TRBJ2-3	CASSQGLAGLSTDTQYF	TGTGCCAGCAGTCAAGGACTAGCGGGACTTAGCACAGATACGCAGTATTTT
TRBV4-1	TRBD2	NA	TRBJ2-1	CASSQDTTSGTYNEQFF	TGCGCCAGCAGCCAAGACACGACTAGCGGGACCTACAATGAGCAGTTCTTC
TRBV27	TRBD1	NA	TRBJ1-2	CASSLKLPGQGFGYTF	TGTGCCAGCAGTTTAAAACTACCGGGACAGGGATTTGGCTACACCTTC
TRBV9	TRBD2	once	TRBJ2-1	CASSSLAGGKDNEQFF	TGTGCCAGCAGCAGCCTAGCGGGAGGGAAAGACAATGAGCAGTTCTTC
TRBV18	TRBD2	NA	TRBJ2-1	CASSPNSGTSGSGEQFF	TGTGCCAGCTCACCTAATTCCGGGACTAGCGGGAGTGGAGAGCAGTTCTTC
TRBV27	NA	NA	TRBJ1-6	CASSRQGNSPLHF	TGTGCCAGCAGTCGTCAGGGCAATTCACCCCTCCACTTT
TRBV19	TRBD2	NA	TRBJ2-1	CASSIQHRGLAAPSSYNEQFF	TGTGCCAGTAGTATCCAACACCGGGGACTAGCGGCTCCGAGCTCCTACAATGAGCAGTTCTTC
TRBV18	NA	NA	TRBJ2-1	CASSPLLPFLSYNEQFF	TGTGCCAGCTCACCACTATTACCTTTCCTCTCCTACAATGAGCAGTTCTTC
TRBV5-1	NA	NA	TRBJ1-1	CASSLEEGRAAEAFF	TGCGCCAGCAGCTTGGAAGAGGGAAGGGCGGCTGAAGCTTTCTTT
TRBV5-1	TRBD1	NA	TRBJ1-4	CASSRGTDPNEKLFF	TGCGCCAGCAGCCGCGGGACAGATCCAAATGAAAAACTGTTTTTT
TRBV19	NA	NA	TRBJ2-3	CASSTKWRVLADTQYF	TGTGCCAGTAGTACCAAATGGAGGGTTCTGGCAGATACGCAGTATTTT
TRBV27	NA	medium-sized	TRBJ2-7	CASSFSGQLYEQYF	TGTGCCAGCAGTTTCTCCGGACAATTATACGAGCAGTACTTC
TRBV5-6	NA	NA	TRBJ2-1	CASSLTGLSSYNEQFF	TGTGCCAGCAGCTTGACAGGTCTAAGCTCCTACAATGAGCAGTTCTTC
TRBV18	TRBD2	few	TRBJ2-5	CASSPPGLAGGRETQYF	TGTGCCAGCTCACCACCGGGTCTAGCGGGAGGGAGAGAGACCCAGTACTTC
TRBV28	TRBD2	NA	TRBJ2-1	CASSLLGLAFKVGEQFF	TGTGCCAGCAGTTTACTTGGACTAGCTTTTAAAGTGGGTGAGCAGTTCTTC
TRBV7-8	NA	NA	TRBJ1-1	CASSLGTKNTEAFF	TGTGCCAGCAGCCTCGGGACAAAGAACACTGAAGCTTTCTTT
TRBV30	TRBD2	NA	TRBJ2-1	CAWSVRRSGRASYNEQFF	TGTGCCTGGAGTGTACGGCGTAGCGGGAGGGCGTCCTACAATGAGCAGTTCTTC
TRBV4-2	TRBD1	NA	TRBJ2-1	CASSQALTGGAYNEQFF	TGTGCCAGCAGCCAGGCCCTCACAGGGGGCGCCTACAATGAGCAGTTCTTC
TRBV5-4	NA	NA	TRBJ2-3	CASSLERGTSTDTQYF	TGTGCCAGCAGCTTGGAAAGGGGGACATCGACAGATACGCAGTATTTT
TRBV4-1	NA	NA	TRBJ2-7	CASSRTSSEQYF	TGCGCCAGCAGCCGCACTAGTAGCGAGCAGTACTTC
TRBV28	NA	NA	TRBJ2-7	CASSLSAVQYF	TGTGCCAGCAGTTTAAGTGCTGTGCAGTACTTC
TRBV5-6	NA	NA	TRBJ1-1	CASSLGFNTEAFF	TGTGCCAGCAGTCTGGGGTTTAACACTGAAGCTTTCTTT
TRBV6-1	NA	NA	TRBJ2-3	CASRSGTLDTDTQYF	TGTGCCAGTAGATCCGGGACTCTGGACACAGATACGCAGTATTTT
TRBV27	NA	NA	TRBJ2-3	CASSLYGTDTQYF	TGTGCCAGCAGTTTATACGGCACAGATACGCAGTATTTT
TRBV27	NA	NA	TRBJ1-2	CASSFGGGNGYTF	TGTGCCAGCAGTTTCGGGGGTGGGAATGGCTACACCTTC
TRBV6-5	TRBD1	NA	TRBJ2-7	CASSDGQDAYEQYF	TGTGCCAGCAGTGATGGACAGGACGCCTACGAGCAGTACTTC
TRBV6-1	NA	NA	TRBJ2-6	CASQGYSGANVLTF	TGTGCCTCTCAAGGGTACTCTGGGGCCAACGTCCTGACTTTC
TRBV4-1	NA	NA	TRBJ2-7	CASSQVSRDYEQYF	TGCGCCAGCAGCCAAGTTTCCAGAGACTACGAGCAGTACTTC
TRBV7-2	TRBD1	NA	TRBJ1-1	CASSLGQGAEAFF	TGTGCCAGCAGCTTAGGACAGGGGGCTGAAGCTTTCTTT
TRBV10-3	TRBD1	NA	TRBJ1-2	CAISDSGQALYGYTF	TGTGCCATCAGTGACTCGGGACAGGCCCTTTATGGCTACACCTTC
TRBV23-1	NA	once	TRBJ1-3	CASSQKPRPEIRNTIYF	TGCGCCAGCAGTCAAAAACCAAGACCTGAAATACGAAACACCATATATTTT
TRBV18	TRBD2	once	TRBJ2-1	CASSPPVGGPGSYNEQFF	TGTGCCAGCTCACCACCAGTGGGAGGGCCGGGGTCCTACAATGAGCAGTTCTTC
TRBV6-5	NA	NA	TRBJ1-2	CASSYSGGGGRWGYTF	TGTGCCAGCAGTTACTCGGGGGGCGGGGGCCGCTGGGGCTACACCTTC
TRBV21-1	NA	NA	TRBJ2-1	CASSRKPDRDRGQFF	TGTGCCAGCAGCAGAAAACCAGACCGGGACAGGGGTCAGTTCTTC
TRBV2	TRBD1	NA	TRBJ1-2	CASSERGQAYGYTF	TGTGCCAGCAGTGAACGGGGACAGGCATATGGCTACACCTTC
TRBV7-2	NA	NA	TRBJ2-7	CASSLSSSFHEQYF	TGTGCCAGCAGCTTATCCTCTAGTTTCCACGAGCAGTACTTC
TRBV5-6	NA	NA	TRBJ2-1	CASSLGPGSSSYNEQFF	TGTGCCAGCAGCCTCGGGCCGGGTAGTAGCTCCTACAATGAGCAGTTCTTC